This T cell receptor (beta chain) was documented in a study of post-analysis software for immune sequencing data. Study-level findings and limits: For normalized Chao1 diversity, multiple sclerosis patients scored significantly lower than controls did. Strong co-clustering by F measure linked samples that shared a preparation batch.

Comments on this clonotype: Its target is unknown.

Tagging with unique molecular identifiers was a feature of the TCR beta cDNA libraries. T cells numbering roughly 0.95 to 10 million gave rise to roughly 0.5 million cDNA molecules. TCRdb recomputed calls from the PCR reads with MiXCR, one row per CDR3 protein. The table records fewer than 850,000 distinct CDR3 sequences, 25% to 30% of them present only once. The sample was blood. The sequence was collected from a girl aged 10 to 17 with multiple sclerosis.

CDR3 coding DNA: TGCAGTGCTAGTAGCGGGTACTACCCCACTGAAGCTTTCTTT. Protein sequence: CSASSGYYPTEAFF. The gene calls are TRBV20-1 and TRBJ1-1, with D uncertain. CDR1 and CDR2 (germline): DFQATT, SNEGSKA (reference sequence). Trimming removed 3 bases from V and 4 bases from J, with 15 bases in between. The CDR3 contains 14 residues.